This T cell receptor beta chain stems from a study of beta chain features in type 1 diabetes listed by TCRdb under 2018. The study in broad terms: Mean age, gender distribution, total cell number and subset yield did not differ between patients and healthy donors. A total of approximately 100 million sorted cells were examined across all samples, and the number of cells per subset was strongly correlated with RNA yield. In the study, TCRB repertoires of sorted circulating CD4+ T cell subsets from recently diagnosed type 1 diabetes patients were compared with those of matched healthy donors. Regulatory and stem cell-like memory subsets were isolated from only 8 patients and about eight healthy donors, whereas naive and central memory subsets came from all 30 or so donors.

A single peripheral blood draw of around 120 mL on average was collected from each donor into heparinised tubes. A BD FACSAria II was used to sort naive, central memory, regulatory and stem cell-like memory CD4+ T cells with a panel that included CD45RO, CCR7, CD25, CD127, CD95 and CD27. Every sorted population had a purity above 95%. PBMCs were isolated immediately by Lymphoprep density gradient centrifugation and stained directly without culture. So that batch effects would be minimized, each experiment stained and sorted samples in pairs, pairing one healthy donor with one patient. The entire amount of isolated RNA was reverse transcribed using the High Capacity cDNA Reverse Transcription Kit, so the sequenced TCRB transcripts were expressed ones. Naive, central memory and regulatory T cell samples underwent deep immunoSEQ sequencing, averaging about 3.57 million total reads per sample. Sorted cells were lysed in RLT buffer and RNA was extracted with DNase-treated RNeasy Micro or Mini kits, depending on cell number. To prevent cross-contamination, each cell subset was processed individually, whereas patient and healthy donor samples were processed jointly. Using the immunoSEQ multiplex PCR, TCRB sequences were amplified from cDNA into 87-bp fragments spanning the CDR3 region. Sequencing of the amplicons was done on the Illumina HiSeq platform. The paper's data handling went like this. Synthetic template baselines were used to correct PCR bias computationally, reads within Hamming distance 2 were collapsed together, and singletons that could not be merged were discarded. Reads were aligned against IMGT so that V, D and J genes, CDR3 length and insertions or deletions at six rearrangement sites could be assigned. Within each subset, clonotype counts were normalized to sorted cell number, after which true diversity and Gini coefficients were computed with the tcR R package. The overlap coefficient, calculated on TCRB nucleotide sequences, was used to measure repertoire sharing. This immuneACCESS table, as held by TCRdb, lists in-frame sequences with V and J called but not all clones. Of the missing ones, under half trace to an unresolved V gene in checked studies; the others have no known cause. That table gives V, J and clone size, and the DNA gave D and trimming. This sample gives about 160,000 clones in total; less than 10% of them show up just once. In total, the top ten clones hold 0.5% of the sample.

The paper as a whole reports these results and caveats: A moderate but significant shortening of TCRB CDR3 length was observed in type 1 diabetes patients in all four CD4+ subsets. Patients with type 1 diabetes made fewer insertions and deleted more nucleotides at VDJ recombination sites, implying thymic rearrangement abnormalities. Shorter templates might have been favored by PCR, but patient and control samples were amplified and corrected together, so both groups would have been affected equally by any skew. The naive, central memory and regulatory TCRB repertoires appeared to resemble one another more closely among patients than among healthy donors. Because cDNA was sequenced instead of genomic DNA, activated cells with high expression could be over-represented, although the groups did not differ in activation or CD3 levels. Because the HLA sub-analyses included only small numbers of individuals, any influence of HLA type on TCRB rearrangement was left unresolved.

In regard to this clone: The antigen it recognizes is unknown. No base quality information exists; no much larger clone differs at one position.

The sequenced material came from central memory CD4+ T cells from blood. This receptor was taken from a man aged 18 to 35 with type 1 diabetes.

The CDR3 region: CASSLAGRSGSGSRNEQFF. The nucleotide sequence is given as TGCGCCAGCAGCTTGGCCGGACGGAGCGGGAGTGGGAGCCGCAATGAGCAGTTCTTC. The V and J segments used are TRBV5-1 and TRBJ2-1; 8 bases in between match TRBD2. Taken from the germline V gene, the CDR1 and CDR2 loops are SGHRS and YFSETQ. V and J are trimmed by 0 bases and 6 bases, and the gene matches miss 17 bases of the junction. The CDR3, cysteine through phenylalanine, is 19 amino acids long. The sequence is cut down to CDR3 DNA, 57 bases in frame from base 1.